This TCR beta chain was captured by sequencing in a study of T-cell memory formation after mild COVID-19. TCRdb recomputed calls from the 5' RACE reads with MiXCR, one row per CDR3 protein. The sample lists approximately 400,000 distinct CDR3 sequences, roughly a quarter seen once, with roughly 9.7% in the top ten. Trimming removed 6 bases at V and 8 bases at J, with 20 bases between. The CDR3 has 14 residues. CDR1 MNHEY and CDR2 SMNVEV come from the germline V gene (reference sequence). Sequences were obtained from PBMCs or a T cell subset sorted from them (not recorded which). V gene TRBV27 combines with J gene TRBJ2-7; TRBD2 is a possible D gene (6 bases). This TCR was recovered from an adult woman who had mild COVID-19 (a few samples of this study predate the infection). Cell type and time point are not known. This chain's CDR3 is CASSLRLGLGKQYF. CDR3 coding DNA: TGTGCCAGCAGCCTCAGACTAGGTTTGGGTAAGCAGTACTTC.